The clone carrying this T cell receptor (beta chain) appeared once. The data were taken from a study of blood T cell repertoires in COVID-19. Unmatched junction bases numbered 3, after V lost 7 bases and J lost 0 bases. The CDR3 runs 15 residues. CDR1 and CDR2 from the germline V gene are LNHDA and SQIVND (reference sequence). Only in-frame clones appear in the TCRdb table, and some are missing; sequencing was by immunoSEQ multiplex PCR. Here the sample spans 80,000 or so clones, about 83% being singletons. V and J are TRBV19 and TRBJ2-2, with TRBD2 matching over 9 bases. Sequencing was done on a sample of peripheral blood. This receptor was taken from a human donor in a cohort sampled during active COVID-19. CDR3 nucleotides: TGTGCCAGTAAAAAGCGGGAGGCGAACACCGGGGAGCTGTTTTTT. Its translation: CASKKREANTGELFF.